This passage covers 26 T cell receptor beta chains from one sample sequenced in a study of identical twins. TCRdb itself ran the 5' RACE reads through MiXCR, one entry per CDR3 protein. The profile shows 500,000 to 600,000 distinct CDR3 sequences, approximately 22% of them singletons. The data were also submitted as part of a second study, on T cells expressing NK-cell markers.

The sample comprised CD4+ T cells sorted from blood. Receptor source: a woman aged 18-29 years in good health.

Many counts were recorded for this clonotype. The chain is built from TRBV5-5 and TRBJ2-3; D not certain. Germline CDR1 and CDR2: SGHKS and YYEKEE (reference sequence). V was shortened by 6 bases and J by 4 bases, with 12 bases between the two germline ends. CDR3 length: 13 amino acids. The CDR3, as DNA: TGTGCCAGCAACCTCGCTTACTCAGATACGCAGTATTTT. Its translation is CASNLAYSDTQYF. The full variable domain, in which reference TRBV5-5 and TRBJ2-3 provide the parts outside the CDR3, is DAGVTQSPTHLIKTRGQQVTLRCSPISGHKSVSWYQQVLGQGPQFIFQYYEKEERGRGNFPDRFSARQFPNYSSELNVNALLLGDSALYLCASNLAYSDTQYFGPGTRLTVL.

The chain recombines TRBV19 with TRBJ2-6, with TRBD1 matching over 7 bases. The V segment lost 4 bases and the J segment 8 bases; nucleotides outside the gene matches: 2. In germline, CDR1 is LNHDA, CDR2 SQIVND (reference sequence). There are 13 residues in the CDR3. The CDR3 region is CASSTGQTNVLTF. In nucleotides, the CDR3 is TGTGCCAGTAGTACGGGACAGACCAACGTCCTGACTTTC. The whole variable domain, remainder taken from reference TRBV19 and TRBJ2-6, is DGGITQSPKYLFRKEGQNVTLSCEQNLNHDAMYWYRQDPGQGLRLIYYSQIVNDFQKGDIAEGYSVSREKKESFPLTVTSAQKNPTAFYLCASSTGQTNVLTFGAGSRLTVL.

J is TRBJ1-5 and V is TRBV15; D ambiguous. V shed 0 bases and J shed 3 bases, with 9 bases lying between them. The CDR3 has 15 residues. Germline assignment: CDR1 LNHNV and CDR2 YYDKDF (reference sequence). CDR3 residues: CATSRDIRVNQPQHF. CDR3 coding DNA: TGTGCCACCAGCAGAGATATTAGGGTCAATCAGCCCCAGCATTTT.

This clonotype was picked up a small number of times. The chain links TRBV7-8 to TRBJ1-5; D is ambiguous. The ends were cut back, 5 bases at V and 2 bases at J, with 16 bases in the middle. The CDR3 length is 16 residues. The germline V gene encodes CDR1 SGHVS and CDR2 FQNEAQ. CDR3 residues: CASSVNSGSRNQPQHF. Here the CDR3 DNA reads TGTGCCAGCAGCGTCAACTCCGGGTCCCGCAATCAGCCCCAGCATTTT.

The rearrangement links TRBV11-2 to TRBJ2-3; D is undetermined. This CDR3 has 15 residues. Between the trimmed V and J ends, which lost 4 bases and 0 bases, there was a span of 11 bases. Germline V CDR1 and CDR2: SGHAT, FQNNGV. The CDR3 DNA reads as TGTGCCAGCAGCTACCCTGCATACAGCACAGATACGCAGTATTTT. It yields the protein CASSYPAYSTDTQYF.

There are many counts of this clonotype. The CDR3 region is CASSPMSYEQYF. The CDR3 DNA reads TGTGCCAGCTCACCAATGTCCTACGAGCAGTACTTC. The chain joins TRBV18 to TRBJ2-7, with D unresolved. V was clipped by 2 bases and J by 1 base, with 3 bases between them. Germline V CDR1 and CDR2: KGHSH, LQKENI. The CDR3 sequence is 12 residues long.

This clonotype was detected a few times. The rearrangement uses TRBV6-1 and TRBJ1-6; the D is unclear. The CDR3 runs to 13 residues. Germline V gene data show CDR1 as MNHNS and CDR2 as SASEGT. V lost 6 bases and J lost 9, with 12 bases in between. The CDR3 sequence: CASSTRTGSPLHF. The CDR3 DNA reads as TGTGCCAGCAGCACCAGGACGGGTTCACCCCTCCACTTT.

This clonotype was detected only a few times. The V and J genes are TRBV5-1 and TRBJ2-1; D call uncertain. CDR1 and CDR2 (germline): SGHRS, YFSETQ. This CDR3 contains 14 residues. The ends were cut back, 0 bases at V and 2 bases at J, with 6 bases in the middle. This CDR3 is CASSLAAPYNEQFF. CDR3 bases: TGCGCCAGCAGCTTGGCGGCCCCCTACAATGAGCAGTTCTTC.

To note about this clonotype: With a much larger clone just one base away, this may be a read error. This rearrangement joins TRBV5-6 to TRBJ2-1; 7 nucleotides align to TRBD1. Germline V lookup: CDR1 SGHDT, CDR2 YYEEEE. The CDR3 contains 13 residues. The CDR3 is CDSSPGQPNEQFF. CDR3 bases: TGTGACAGCAGCCCGGGACAGCCTAATGAGCAGTTCTTC.

The chain has TRBV5-6 and TRBJ2-7; TRBD1 is a possible D gene (6 bases). Between the trimmed V and J ends, which lost 4 bases and 5 bases, there was a span of 13 bases. The germline CDR1 and CDR2 sequences are SGHDT and YYEEEE. The length of the CDR3 is 13 residues. The CDR3 reads CASSRKGDNEQYF. For the CDR3, the DNA is TGTGCCAGCAGCCGAAAGGGGGACAACGAGCAGTACTTC.

The genes are TRBV18 and TRBJ2-7; D unclear. The V gene lost 0 bases and the J gene lost 7 bases, with 13 bases spanning the gap. This CDR3 has 14 residues. In germline, CDR1 is KGHSH, CDR2 LQKENI. CDR3 amino acids: CASSPPVREYEQYF. CDR3 coding DNA: TGTGCCAGCTCACCACCGGTCAGAGAATATGAGCAGTACTTC.

The sample holds a few counts of this clonotype. The J gene is TRBJ2-3, the V gene TRBV6-1; D unresolved. The germline gives CDR1 MNHNS, CDR2 SASEGT. The CDR3 extends over 14 amino acids. Trimming cost V 1 base and J 5 bases, with 10 bases left between them. The CDR3 DNA is TGTGCCAGCAGTGAAGGTATGGGCGTAGATACGCAGTATTTT. Its protein is CASSEGMGVDTQYF.

This clonotype was observed a handful of times. The rearrangement uses TRBV20-1 and TRBJ2-5; 11 nucleotides align to TRBD2. Germline V gene lookup returns CDR1 DFQATT and CDR2 SNEGSKA (reference sequence). Trimming at V came to 3 bases and at J to 3 bases, leaving 0 bases not matched to a gene. This CDR3 contains 13 residues. In DNA form, the CDR3 reads TGCAGTGCTAGTAGCGGGGGGGAAGAGACCCAGTACTTC. Translation: CSASSGGEETQYF.

This clonotype was recorded a few times. This chain links TRBV20-1 with TRBJ2-5; D ambiguous. Germline CDR1 DFQATT, CDR2 SNEGSKA (reference sequence). Trimming shortened V by 5 bases and J by 5 bases, and 18 bases separated the two germline ends. There are 14 residues in the CDR3. The CDR3 DNA follows: TGCAGTGCTGTCCCGGGCCGTTATGGGGAGACCCAGTACTTC. It encodes CSAVPGRYGETQYF.

The V call is TRBV6-2 or TRBV6-3, the J call TRBJ2-7; 11 positions match TRBD2. CDR3 length: 14 residues. J gave up 0 bases and V 7 bases, and 2 bases lay outside the gene matches. In germline, CDR1 is MNHEY, CDR2 SVGEGT. The CDR3 loop is CASNLAGGSYEQYF. The CDR3 region has the DNA TGTGCCAGCAATCTAGCGGGAGGCTCCTACGAGCAGTACTTC.

The V and J genes are TRBV20-1 and TRBJ2-7, with unresolved D. Germline loops: CDR1 DFQATT, CDR2 SNEGSKA (reference sequence). The germline V and J ends were trimmed by 5 bases and 0 bases, with 8 bases remaining between them. The CDR3 runs to 12 residues. In DNA form, the CDR3 reads TGCAGTGCTGGGCCGTCCTCCTACGAGCAGTACTTC. Protein product: CSAGPSSYEQYF.

This clonotype was recorded many times. The chain joins TRBV20-1 to TRBJ2-1, with 9 bases identical to TRBD2. In germline, CDR1 is DFQATT, CDR2 SNEGSKA (reference sequence). The CDR3 has 15 amino acids. Germline trimming cut 6 bases from V and 7 bases from J; bases unmatched to any gene: 13. CDR3 sequence (DNA): TGCAGTGCCCAAGACCTTAGCGGGGGTGAAAATGAGCAGTTCTTC. Protein: CSAQDLSGGENEQFF.

This clonotype was counted once. This chain connects TRBV29-1 to TRBJ1-2, with 12 bases matching TRBD1. The V segment lost 7 bases and the J segment 8 bases; nucleotides outside the gene matches: 8. Germline V lookup: CDR1 SQVTM, CDR2 ANQGSEA. The CDR3 sequence is 13 residues long. The CDR3 reads CSAGTGGSRGYTF. As DNA, the CDR3 is TGCAGCGCCGGGACAGGGGGCTCGCGAGGCTACACCTTC.

V usage is TRBV7-2 and J usage is TRBJ1-4; the D is unclear. Trimming shortened V by 6 bases and J by 0 bases, and 8 bases separated the two germline ends. CDR1 and CDR2 (germline): SGHTA, FQGNSA. There are 14 residues in the CDR3. CDR3 sequence: CASRERPTNEKLFF. The CDR3 DNA follows: TGTGCCAGCAGGGAGCGGCCAACTAATGAAAAACTGTTTTTT.

The rearrangement joins TRBV28 to TRBJ2-1; the match to TRBD2 covers 11 bases. The CDR3 has 16 residues. The V gene end was trimmed by 6 bases and the J gene end by 7 bases; junction bases not matched to a gene: 11. Germline values: CDR1 MDHEN, CDR2 SYDVKM. CDR3: CASRGSGGAFWNEQFF. CDR3 sequence (DNA): TGTGCCAGCAGAGGTAGCGGGGGGGCGTTTTGGAATGAGCAGTTCTTC.

This clonotype was counted between two and nine times. The chain links TRBV20-1 to TRBJ2-5; D possibly matches TRBD1 or TRBD2 (5 bases each). This CDR3 is 15 amino acids long. Germline V gene data show CDR1 as DFQATT and CDR2 as SNEGSKA (reference sequence). V was pared by 4 bases and J by 1 base, with 16 bases between. The CDR3 bases are TGCAGTGCTAAAGCCATCGGGGCCTTCCAAGAGACCCAGTACTTC. This sequence encodes CSAKAIGAFQETQYF.

The rearrangement uses TRBV20-1 and TRBJ2-1; TRBD2 agrees at 8 bases. The CDR3 length is 12 residues. Germline assignment: CDR1 DFQATT and CDR2 SNEGSKA (reference sequence). The trim removed 3 bases at V and 10 bases at J, leaving 5 bases unmatched. The CDR3 region is CSASGAGDEQFF. Here the CDR3 DNA reads TGCAGTGCTAGCGGAGCGGGGGACGAGCAGTTCTTC.

The V gene is TRBV5-1, the J gene TRBJ2-7; TRBD2 is a possible D gene (6 bases). Germline V gene sequence: CDR1 SGHRS, CDR2 YFSETQ. The CDR3 covers 13 residues. V lost 3 bases to trimming and J lost 6 bases, with 13 bases between them. The CDR3 here is CASSSGPGGEQYF. CDR3 coding DNA: TGCGCCAGCAGCTCCGGGCCCGGGGGCGAGCAGTACTTC. Together with reference TRBV5-1 and TRBJ2-7, the CDR3 gives the full variable domain: KAGVTQTPRYLIKTRGQQVTLSCSPISGHRSVSWYQQTPGQGLQFLFEYFSETQRNKGNFPGRFSGRQFSNSRSEMNVSTLELGDSALYLCASSSGPGGEQYFGPGTRLTVT.

The V gene is TRBV7-2, the J gene TRBJ2-7, with TRBD2 identical over 8 bases. Germline trimming cut 0 bases from V and 0 bases from J; bases unmatched to any gene: 10. From germline, CDR1 is SGHTA and CDR2 FQGNSA. This CDR3 spans 18 amino acids. This chain's CDR3 is CASSLATALSGSSYEQYF. The CDR3 DNA reads as TGTGCCAGCAGCTTAGCCACAGCACTGAGCGGGAGCTCCTACGAGCAGTACTTC.

The rearrangement joins TRBV4-3 to TRBJ2-3; D is undetermined. This CDR3 region has 13 residues. Trimming cost V 6 bases and J 9 bases, with 16 bases left between them. CDR1 and CDR2 (germline): LGHNA, YSLEER. CDR3 in amino acids: CASSSGELATQYF. DNA of the CDR3: TGCGCCAGCAGTTCCGGAGAATTGGCGACGCAGTATTTT.

V usage is TRBV5-1 and J usage is TRBJ2-1; TRBD2 matches at 16 bases. V dropped 4 bases and J dropped 9; count of bases not matched to a gene: 7. Germline CDR1 is SGHRS and CDR2 is YFSETQ. This CDR3 comprises 16 residues. CDR3 in DNA: TGCGCCAGCAGCCCCGGGGGGACTAGCGGGAGGGGTGAGCAGTTCTTC. Translated: CASSPGGTSGRGEQFF.